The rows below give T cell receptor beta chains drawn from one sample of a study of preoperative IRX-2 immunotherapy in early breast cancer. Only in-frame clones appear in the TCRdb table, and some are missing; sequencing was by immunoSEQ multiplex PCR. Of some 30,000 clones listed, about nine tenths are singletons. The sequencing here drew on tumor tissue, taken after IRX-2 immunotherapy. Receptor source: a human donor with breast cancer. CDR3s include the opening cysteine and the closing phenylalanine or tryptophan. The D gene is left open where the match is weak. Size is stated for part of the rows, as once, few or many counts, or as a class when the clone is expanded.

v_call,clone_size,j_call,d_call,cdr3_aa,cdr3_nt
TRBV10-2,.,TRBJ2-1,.,CASLLAAIPNNEQFF,TGCGCCAGCCTACTGGCTGCCATTCCAAACAATGAGCAGTTCTTC
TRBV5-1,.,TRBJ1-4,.,CASSFQGQATNEKLFF,TGCGCCAGCAGCTTTCAGGGTCAGGCAACTAATGAAAAACTGTTTTTT
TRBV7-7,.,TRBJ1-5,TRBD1,CASSLGQGMGSNQPQHF,TGTGCCAGCAGCTTAGGACAGGGGATGGGTAGCAATCAGCCCCAGCATTTT
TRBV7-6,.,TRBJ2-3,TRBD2,CASSLRTSYTDTQYF,TGTGCCAGCAGCTTAAGGACTAGCTACACAGATACGCAGTATTTT
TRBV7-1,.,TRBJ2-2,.,CASSFPVGMNTGELFF,TGTGCCAGCAGCTTCCCTGTCGGGATGAACACCGGGGAGCTGTTTTTT
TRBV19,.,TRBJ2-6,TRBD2,CACGGASSGANVLTF,TGTGCCTGCGGGGGGGCCAGCTCTGGGGCCAACGTCCTGACTTTC
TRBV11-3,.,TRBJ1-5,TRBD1,CASSLVGTGFGNQPQHF,TGTGCCAGCAGCTTAGTGGGGACAGGGTTTGGCAATCAGCCCCAGCATTTT
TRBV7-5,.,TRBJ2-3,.,CASSPSSGSRTDTQYF,TGTGCCAGCAGTCCTTCTAGCGGGAGTAGGACAGATACGCAGTATTTT
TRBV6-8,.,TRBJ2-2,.,CASSYSGYGTTGELFF,TGTGCCAGCAGTTACTCCGGGTACGGGACCACCGGGGAGCTGTTTTTT
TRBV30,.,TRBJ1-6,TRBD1,CAWKWTGISPLHF,TGTGCCTGGAAATGGACAGGGATTTCACCCCTCCACTTT
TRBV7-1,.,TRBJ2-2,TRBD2,CASSSTGGPNTGELFF,TGTGCCAGCAGCTCAACGGGAGGACCGAACACCGGGGAGCTGTTTTTT
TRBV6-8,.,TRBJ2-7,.,CASSYVTGTANEQYF,TGTGCCAGCAGTTATGTCACGGGGACCGCTAACGAGCAGTACTTC
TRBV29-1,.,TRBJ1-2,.,CSVSGTTANYGYTF,TGCAGCGTCTCCGGGACAACAGCTAACTATGGCTACACCTTC
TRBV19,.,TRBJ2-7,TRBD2,CASSFERESEQYF,TGTGCCAGTAGCTTTGAGCGGGAGTCCGAGCAGTACTTC
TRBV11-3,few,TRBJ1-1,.,CASSLEYRSNTEAFF,TGTGCCAGCAGCTTAGAGTACAGGTCGAACACTGAAGCTTTCTTT
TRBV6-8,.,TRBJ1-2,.,CASSYPYAEGSYGYTF,TGTGCCAGCAGTTACCCTTACGCGGAGGGCAGCTATGGCTACACCTTC
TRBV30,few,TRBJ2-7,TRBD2,CAWTGAVAGSSYEQYF,TGTGCCTGGACCGGAGCGGTAGCGGGGTCCTCCTACGAGCAGTACTTC
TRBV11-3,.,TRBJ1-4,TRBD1,CASNLQTGGIEKLFF,TGTGCCAGCAACCTCCAGACAGGGGGAATAGAAAAACTGTTTTTT
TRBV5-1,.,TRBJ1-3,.,CASSLGTADGNTIYF,TGCGCCAGCAGCTTGGGGACAGCCGATGGAAACACCATATATTTT
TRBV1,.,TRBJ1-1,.,CASSQPGGGQNTEAFF,TGCGCCAGCAGCCAACCAGGGGGGGGACAGAACACTGAAGCTTTCTTT
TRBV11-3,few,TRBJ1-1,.,CASSTLQRNTEAFF,TGTGCCAGCAGCACACTCCAGAGGAACACTGAAGCTTTCTTT
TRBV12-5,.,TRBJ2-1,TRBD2,CASGLRLATNNEQFF,TGTGCTAGTGGCCTTCGACTAGCTACCAACAATGAGCAGTTCTTC
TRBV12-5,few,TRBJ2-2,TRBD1,CASTPGTGITGELFF,TGTGCCAGCACTCCCGGGACAGGGATCACCGGGGAGCTGTTTTTT
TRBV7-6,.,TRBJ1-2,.,CASRSTGDFGGYTF,TGTGCCAGCAGATCTACGGGGGATTTTGGAGGCTACACCTTC
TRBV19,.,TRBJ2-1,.,CASSMSGGSYNEQFF,TGTGCCAGTAGTATGAGCGGTGGCTCCTACAATGAGCAGTTCTTC
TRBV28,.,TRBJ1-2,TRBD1,CASSSDLRTGETYTF,TGTGCCAGCAGTTCGGATTTGCGGACAGGGGAGACGTACACCTTC
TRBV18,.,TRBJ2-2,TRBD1,CASSPQGANTGELFF,TGTGCCAGCTCACCCCAGGGGGCAAACACCGGGGAGCTGTTTTTT
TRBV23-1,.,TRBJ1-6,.,CASSPSGGTGSPLHF,TGCGCCAGCAGCCCCTCGGGGGGGACCGGTTCACCCCTCCACTTT
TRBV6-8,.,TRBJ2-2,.,CASSYWGLKTGELFF,TGTGCCAGCAGTTACTGGGGGCTAAAAACCGGGGAGCTGTTTTTT
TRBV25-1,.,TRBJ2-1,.,CASGPFGWDEQFF,TGTGCCAGCGGTCCGTTTGGTTGGGATGAGCAGTTCTTC
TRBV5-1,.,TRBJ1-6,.,CASSLVSESNSPLHF,TGCGCCAGCAGCTTGGTATCCGAGTCTAATTCACCCCTCCACTTT